The 6 T cell receptor beta chains below come from one sample, sequenced in a study of graft-versus-host responses after intestinal transplantation. Using immunoSEQ multiplex PCR, the repertoire was profiled, and TCRdb retains in-frame clones only, with some absent. The sample includes over 1,500 clones, roughly 90% of them seen just once. To release intraepithelial and lamina propria lymphocytes, the graft tissue was processed. The input for sequencing was ileum tissue, taken almost 70 days after transplant. The origin of the receptors is a human patient who received an intestinal transplant, so some T cells may come from the graft donor.

The J gene is TRBJ2-1, the V gene TRBV6-5, with D perhaps assigned TRBD1 or TRBD2 (5 bases each). The V and J ends lost 7 bases and 9 bases respectively, with 16 bases between them. CDR3 length: 13 residues. Germline V gene data show CDR1 as MNHEY and CDR2 as SVGAGI. CDR3: CASTPPGRAEQFF. Written as DNA, the CDR3 is TGTGCCAGCACCCCCCCGGGGCGCGCTGAGCAGTTCTTC.

The V call is TRBV9, the J call TRBJ2-7; 9 nucleotides agree with TRBD1. The CDR3 length is 14 residues. CDR1 is SGDLS and CDR2 is YYNGEE in the germline V gene. The ends lost 0 bases at V and 4 bases at J; junction bases unmatched: 2. The CDR3 DNA follows: TGTGCCAGCAGCGTAGATGGACAGGGGTACGAGCAGTACTTC. It codes for CASSVDGQGYEQYF.

The CDR3, as DNA: TGTGCCAGCACCTTGGACAGGCTCGATGGGACTAGCAACGACAATGAGCAGTTCTTC. Translating gives CASTLDRLDGTSNDNEQFF. The chain carries TRBV7-3 and TRBJ2-1, with TRBD2 matching over 9 bases. Germline assignment: CDR1 SGHTA and CDR2 FQGTGA. The CDR3 spans 19 residues. The V gene end was trimmed by 7 bases and the J gene end by 5 bases; junction bases not matched to a gene: 21.

The chain links TRBV4-1 to TRBJ2-7; the D call may be TRBD1 or TRBD2 (5 bases each). The V end was cut by 0 bases, the J end by 2 bases, with 11 bases between. Germline V gene sequence: CDR1 MGHRA, CDR2 YSYEKL. The CDR3 consists of 15 residues. The CDR3 nucleotides read TGCGCCAGCAGCCAAGATGGGACGGAGGCCTACGAGCAGTACTTC. Its translation is CASSQDGTEAYEQYF.

V and J are TRBV28 and TRBJ2-5, with 7 bases fitting TRBD2. V gave up 6 bases and J gave up 5 bases; unmatched junction bases: 15. This CDR3 is built from 16 residues. The germline V gene has CDR1 MDHEN and CDR2 SYDVKM. CDR3: CASRQWGGGPRETQYF. The CDR3 DNA sequence: TGTGCCAGCAGGCAATGGGGGGGAGGGCCAAGGGAGACCCAGTACTTC.

The chain recombines TRBV30 with TRBJ2-2, with a tentative D call TRBD1 (6 bases). The CDR3 has 16 amino acids. Trimming left V 5 bases short and J 2 bases short, with 18 bases between. Germline V gives CDR1 GTSNPN, CDR2 SVGIG (reference sequence). Here the CDR3 DNA reads TGTGCCTGGGGACGTGTGAGCAGGGGAAACACCGGGGAGCTGTTTTTT. Its translation is CAWGRVSRGNTGELFF.